This T cell receptor (beta chain) derives from a study of blood T cell repertoires in COVID-19. Background on the study: Samples representing acute and convalescent COVID-19 were sourced from the United States, Italy and Spain. T cells, B-cell-depleted T cells, or PBMCs supplied cDNA or gDNA.

The CDR3 runs to 16 residues. With 3 bases removed from V and 3 bases from J, the gap between germline ends came to 17 bases. The germline gives CDR1 LGHDT, CDR2 YNNKEL (reference sequence). In the original processing: Amplifying reference gene primers gave estimates of nucleated cell counts. Method: immunoSEQ multiplex PCR; TCRdb's copy keeps in-frame clones and lacks some. Clone size and V and J calls were adopted from that table, with D and trimming inferred from the DNA. This sample has about 490,000 clones, with 70% to 90% found just once. The sequencing sample was made of peripheral blood. The TCR sequence derives from a human donor in a cohort sampled during active COVID-19. The rearrangement links TRBV3-1 (or the pseudogene TRBV3-2) to TRBJ1-1; no clear D gene. The CDR3 nucleotides read TGTGCCAGCAGCCACCACGGAGGTCTAGGAGACACTGAAGCTTTCTTT. Residues: CASSHHGGLGDTEAFF.